This record covers a single TCR beta chain. This entry is derived from a study of cytomegalovirus exposure and HLA in healthy donors. Study-wide context: Early released data had around 79 million unique TCRs, all coming from HLA-typed donors.

The germline V gene has CDR1 LGHNA and CDR2 YSLEER. V dropped 1 base and J dropped 2; count of bases not matched to a gene: 2. This CDR3 has 14 amino acids. A multiplex PCR was run with 60 Vbeta primers and 13 Jbeta primers. Data came from immunoSEQ multiplex PCR; TCRdb stores just in-frame clones and leaves some out. This table has 130,000 or so clones, roughly 70% appearing once. Although they were nominally healthy when sampled, donors likely had unrecorded immune exposures. The chain recombines TRBV4-3 with TRBJ2-7; the match to TRBD1 covers 7 bases. The specimen was PBMCs. The source is a woman in her thirties or forties in good health and CMV-seropositive. CDR3 nucleotides: TGCGCCAGCAGCCAAGGGCAGGGGGCCTACGAGCAGTACTTC. The encoded protein is CASSQGQGAYEQYF.